The rows below give T cell receptor beta chains drawn from one sample of a study of cytomegalovirus exposure and HLA in healthy donors. The assay was immunoSEQ multiplex PCR, and TCRdb's table has in-frame clones only and misses some. The table records around 150,000 clones, roughly 79% of them present only once. Sequencing was done on a sample of PBMCs. The receptors derive from a woman aged 40-49 years in good health and CMV-seronegative. CDR3s include the opening cysteine and the closing phenylalanine or tryptophan. A D gene is named only where the DNA matches it firmly. Clone size is given for some rows only: seen once, a few or many times, or a class if the clone is expanded.

>medium-sized|TRBV28|TRBJ2-2|NA
CASRRLNTGELFF
TGTGCCAGCCGTCGACTAAACACCGGGGAGCTGTTTTTT
>NA|TRBV30|TRBJ1-2|NA
CAWSLPGAYGYTF
TGTGCCTGGAGCCTACCGGGTGCCTATGGCTACACCTTC
>NA|TRBV27|TRBJ1-1|NA
CASSKPERNTEAFF
TGTGCCAGCAGTAAACCTGAGAGGAACACTGAAGCTTTCTTT
>few|TRBV13|TRBJ2-7|NA
CASSLGGLSWSSYEQYF
TGTGCCAGCAGCTTAGGGGGACTTAGTTGGAGCTCCTACGAGCAGTACTTC
>NA|TRBV28|TRBJ2-6|NA
CASSSGSGANVLTF
TGTGCCAGCAGTTCGGGATCTGGGGCCAACGTCCTGACTTTC
>NA|TRBV7-6|TRBJ2-7|TRBD1
CASSLARTGDHEQYF
TGTGCCAGCAGCTTAGCTAGGACAGGGGACCACGAGCAGTACTTC
>once|TRBV7-9|TRBJ2-3|NA
CASSRTRGEADTQYF
TGTGCCAGCAGCCGAACCAGGGGGGAGGCAGATACGCAGTATTTT
>few|TRBV6-4|TRBJ2-1|TRBD2
CASRRGASGYNEQFF
TGTGCCAGCAGGCGAGGGGCTAGCGGGTACAATGAGCAGTTCTTC
>few|TRBV5-8|TRBJ2-3|NA
CASSFPGVDTQYF
TGTGCCAGCAGCTTCCCAGGGGTTGATACGCAGTATTTT
>few|TRBV30|TRBJ2-5|TRBD2
CAAGTSGQETQYF
TGTGCCGCCGGGACTAGCGGCCAAGAGACCCAGTACTTC
>NA|TRBV11-2|TRBJ2-7|NA
CASSLMAQGYSYEQYF
TGTGCCAGCAGCTTAATGGCACAGGGTTACTCCTACGAGCAGTACTTC
>NA|TRBV27|TRBJ2-7|NA
CASSLRETGTEQYF
TGTGCCAGCAGTTTACGCGAAACAGGGACCGAGCAGTACTTC
>NA|TRBV18|TRBJ2-1|NA
CASSPGGINEQFF
TGTGCCAGCTCACCTGGGGGGATCAATGAGCAGTTCTTC
>once|TRBV2|TRBJ2-2|TRBD2
CASSGGLAGRSGELFF
TGTGCCAGCAGCGGTGGACTAGCGGGACGCTCCGGGGAGCTGTTTTTT
>NA|TRBV7-9|TRBJ2-7|NA
CASSSYPRQPYEQYF
TGTGCCAGCAGCTCCTACCCCAGACAGCCCTACGAGCAGTACTTC
>NA|TRBV30|TRBJ1-4|TRBD1
CAWSGDRDGSEKLFF
TGTGCCTGGAGTGGGGACAGGGATGGGAGTGAAAAACTGTTTTTT
>NA|TRBV10-2|TRBJ2-3|TRBD2
CATLPLAGRTDTQYF
TGCGCCACCCTGCCACTAGCGGGGCGCACAGATACGCAGTATTTT
>NA|TRBV9|TRBJ2-1|NA
CASSSELSSYNEQFF
TGTGCCAGCAGCTCGGAGCTCTCCTCCTACAATGAGCAGTTCTTC
>NA|TRBV11-3|TRBJ2-7|NA
CASSLLTGGEQYF
TGTGCCAGCAGCCTCCTTACGGGTGGCGAGCAGTACTTC
>few|TRBV19|TRBJ1-5|NA
CASSIGYDRPNQPQHF
TGTGCCAGTAGTATAGGTTATGACAGGCCCAATCAGCCCCAGCATTTT
>NA|TRBV28|TRBJ2-2|NA
CASSLWATTDTGELFF
TGTGCCAGCAGTTTATGGGCGACCACAGACACCGGGGAGCTGTTTTTT
>NA|TRBV10-3|TRBJ2-3|NA
CAISELTASSTDTQYF
TGTGCCATCAGTGAGTTGACAGCTTCTAGCACAGATACGCAGTATTTT
>NA|TRBV11-3|TRBJ2-1|NA
CASSLELEQFF
TGTGCCAGCAGCTTAGAACTTGAGCAGTTCTTC
>NA|TRBV28|TRBJ1-1|NA
CASSLPSYRGTEAFF
TGTGCCAGCAGTTTACCCTCATATAGGGGCACTGAAGCTTTCTTT
>NA|TRBV19|TRBJ1-2|NA
CASRGVGKDGYTF
TGTGCCAGCCGGGGAGTAGGGAAGGATGGCTACACCTTC
>NA|TRBV7-9|TRBJ2-7|NA
CASSSGLTYEQYF
TGTGCCAGCAGCTCGGGACTCACGTACGAGCAGTACTTC
>NA|TRBV6-1|TRBJ2-1|TRBD2
CASILASGYNEQFF
TGTGCCAGCATTTTAGCTAGCGGGTACAATGAGCAGTTCTTC
>NA|TRBV5-6|TRBJ2-2|TRBD1
CASSWVTGDTGELFF
TGTGCCAGCAGCTGGGTGACAGGGGACACCGGGGAGCTGTTTTTT
>few|TRBV6-4|TRBJ2-2|NA
CASSQDSMNTGELFF
TGTGCCAGCAGTCAGGACTCTATGAACACCGGGGAGCTGTTTTTT
>NA|TRBV7-3|TRBJ2-6|NA
CASSLLPSGANVLTF
TGTGCCAGCAGCCTCCTCCCTTCTGGGGCCAACGTCCTGACTTTC
>NA|TRBV19|TRBJ1-2|NA
CASSIDRGDGNYGYTF
TGTGCCAGTAGTATAGATCGGGGGGACGGTAACTATGGCTACACCTTC
>NA|TRBV9|TRBJ2-2|NA
CASSVGRGGELFF
TGTGCCAGCAGCGTAGGCAGGGGCGGGGAGCTGTTTTTT
>NA|TRBV7-2|TRBJ2-7|NA
CASSPWDISYEQYF
TGTGCCAGCAGCCCATGGGACATCTCCTACGAGCAGTACTTC
>NA|TRBV7-9|TRBJ2-1|NA
CASTLEDHEQFF
TGTGCCAGCACTCTGGAGGACCATGAGCAGTTCTTC
>NA|TRBV6-5|TRBJ1-4|NA
CASSYSKTAEKLFF
TGTGCCAGCAGTTACTCCAAGACAGCTGAAAAACTGTTTTTT
>NA|TRBV29-1|TRBJ2-1|TRBD2
CSVGGGTYNEQFF
TGCAGCGTTGGGGGGGGAACCTACAATGAGCAGTTCTTC
>NA|TRBV30|TRBJ2-1|TRBD2
CAWSVGAGVYNEQFF
TGTGCCTGGAGTGTGGGAGCGGGAGTCTACAATGAGCAGTTCTTC
>NA|TRBV18|TRBJ1-5|NA
CASSLDRGSFNQPQHF
TGTGCCAGCTCACTCGATCGGGGGAGTTTTAATCAGCCCCAGCATTTT
>NA|TRBV30|TRBJ1-1|TRBD1
CAWYEPGGAGTEAFF
TGTGCCTGGTACGAACCAGGGGGCGCGGGCACTGAAGCTTTCTTT
>few|TRBV7-3|TRBJ1-1|NA
CASSLVPGPAFF
TGTGCCAGCAGCTTGGTCCCCGGTCCAGCTTTCTTT
>NA|TRBV19|TRBJ1-1|TRBD1
CASSRGQGPPAFF
TGTGCCAGTAGTCGGGGACAGGGGCCGCCCGCTTTCTTT
>few|TRBV2|TRBJ1-4|NA
CASSEWADEEKLFF
TGTGCCAGCAGTGAATGGGCCGATGAGGAAAAACTGTTTTTT
>NA|TRBV27|TRBJ2-2|TRBD2
CASSLSAGGPGGGELFF
TGTGCCAGCAGTTTATCAGCGGGAGGGCCAGGCGGCGGGGAGCTGTTTTTT
>NA|TRBV7-3|TRBJ2-1|NA
CASGPRGPYNEQFF
TGTGCCAGCGGACCTAGGGGCCCCTACAATGAGCAGTTCTTC
>few|TRBV9|TRBJ2-6|TRBD2
CASSVVAGPSGANVLTF
TGTGCCAGCAGCGTAGTAGCGGGACCCTCTGGGGCCAACGTCCTGACTTTC
>NA|TRBV5-1|TRBJ2-3|NA
CASSASAESTDTQYF
TGCGCCAGCTCGGCCTCGGCGGAGAGCACAGATACGCAGTATTTT
>few|TRBV21-1|TRBJ2-5|NA
CASSKVGAWVAETQYF
TGTGCCAGCAGCAAAGTTGGAGCCTGGGTTGCAGAGACCCAGTACTTC
>NA|TRBV5-1|TRBJ1-4|NA
CASSRSLEDEKLFF
TGCGCCAGCAGCCGATCGTTAGAAGATGAAAAACTGTTTTTT
>NA|TRBV4-1|TRBJ2-7|NA
CASSQGGVYEQYF
TGCGCCAGCAGCCAAGGGGGGGTATACGAGCAGTACTTC
>NA|TRBV5-1|TRBJ1-2|TRBD1
CASSLDRTGGQGYTF
TGCGCCAGCAGCTTGGATCGGACAGGGGGCCAAGGCTACACCTTC
>NA|TRBV7-9|TRBJ2-7|NA
CASSSGQLSYEQYF
TGTGCCAGCAGCTCAGGACAGCTGTCCTACGAGCAGTACTTC
>NA|TRBV5-1|TRBJ1-1|NA
CASTQDTNTEAFF
TGCGCCAGCACACAGGATACGAACACTGAAGCTTTCTTT
>NA|TRBV6-5|TRBJ1-6|TRBD1
CASGSGQGLEPLHF
TGTGCCAGCGGATCGGGACAGGGCTTGGAGCCCCTCCACTTT
>NA|TRBV7-2|TRBJ2-1|NA
CASSLGQRVAGGFF
TGTGCCAGCAGCTTAGGCCAGCGGGTGGCCGGGGGGTTCTTC
>NA|TRBV15|TRBJ2-7|TRBD1
CATSEDRGYEQYF
TGTGCCACCAGCGAGGACAGGGGTTACGAGCAGTACTTC
>NA|TRBV5-1|TRBJ2-7|NA
CASSLGGDYEQYF
TGCGCCAGCAGCTTGGGCGGAGACTACGAGCAGTACTTC
>NA|TRBV18|TRBJ1-5|NA
CASSPPVLGGSNQPQHF
TGTGCCAGCTCACCACCGGTTTTGGGAGGGAGCAATCAGCCCCAGCATTTT
>once|TRBV6-5|TRBJ2-5|TRBD2
CASSASPSGAETQYF
TGTGCCAGCAGTGCCTCTCCTAGCGGTGCAGAGACCCAGTACTTC
>NA|TRBV28|TRBJ1-2|NA
CASSLGSGRGCTF
TGTGCCAGCAGTTTAGGTTCCGGGCGGGGATGCACCTTC
>NA|TRBV11-3|TRBJ1-5|NA
CASSSQGYQPQHF
TGTGCCAGCAGCTCGCAGGGATACCAGCCCCAGCATTTT